These 23 T cell receptor beta chains were all obtained from the same sample, sequenced in a study of cytomegalovirus exposure and HLA in healthy donors. The PCR was carried out with 60 Vbeta primers and 13 Jbeta primers. Using immunoSEQ multiplex PCR, the repertoire was profiled, and TCRdb retains in-frame clones only, with some absent. In the table there are 130,000 to 150,000 clones, over 60% of which are singletons. Input material: PBMCs. The receptors here all came from a male donor in good health and CMV-seronegative.

The V call is TRBV15, the J call TRBJ2-3, with 8 bases aligning to TRBD2. Germline CDR1 and CDR2: LNHNV and YYDKDF (reference sequence). The CDR3 totals 19 residues. Trimming at V came to 0 bases and at J to 0 bases, leaving 11 bases not matched to a gene. DNA of the CDR3: TGTGCCACCAGCAGAGATAGAGCGGGGGATTTAGCTAGCACAGATACGCAGTATTTT. Translation gives CATSRDRAGDLASTDTQYF.

The gene calls are TRBV30 and TRBJ1-5; weak D call: TRBD1 (6 bases). Trimming stripped 5 bases from V and 5 bases from J, with 13 bases between. The CDR3 totals 13 residues. Germline lookup yields CDR1 GTSNPN and CDR2 SVGIG (reference sequence). The CDR3 nucleotides are TGTGCCTGGGCAACAGGGCGAGATCAGCCCCAGCATTTT. It codes for CAWATGRDQPQHF.

The chain employs TRBV5-1 and TRBJ1-2; 8 nucleotides agree with TRBD1. J lost 4 bases, V lost 0 bases, and 8 bases had no gene match. Germline V CDR1 and CDR2: SGHRS, YFSETQ. The CDR3 extends over 16 amino acids. The CDR3: CASSLGPGRGPYGYTF. CDR3 DNA sequence: TGCGCCAGCAGCTTGGGGCCCGGCAGGGGGCCCTATGGCTACACCTTC.

The J gene is TRBJ2-7, the V gene TRBV27; D not certain. Germline lookup yields CDR1 MNHEY and CDR2 SMNVEV (reference sequence). The CDR3 spans 13 residues. V lost 7 bases to trimming and J lost 3 bases, with 13 bases between them. CDR3 nucleotides: TGTGCCAGCAAAATCTACGGTGGCTACGAGCAGTACTTC. It encodes CASKIYGGYEQYF.

The chain is built from TRBV19 and TRBJ2-4, with TRBD1 identical over 8 bases. With 0 bases clipped from V and 4 bases from J, the junction kept 8 bases outside the gene matches. The CDR3 is made up of 17 amino acids. Germline V lookup: CDR1 LNHDA, CDR2 SQIVND (reference sequence). The CDR3 here is CASSIDQGQARKNIQYF. CDR3 nucleotide sequence: TGTGCCAGTAGTATAGATCAGGGACAGGCCAGAAAAAACATTCAGTACTTC.

The chain combines TRBV19 with TRBJ1-2, with D possibly being TRBD1 (6 bases). This CDR3 is built from 15 residues. Trimming shortened V by 9 bases and J by 2 bases, and 19 bases separated the two germline ends. Germline CDR1 reads LNHDA; CDR2 reads SQIVND (reference sequence). CDR3 nucleotides: TGTGCCAGCAGCCAACTTACCACAGGGAACTATGGCTACACCTTC. It codes for CASSQLTTGNYGYTF.

The chain uses TRBV2 and TRBJ1-1; no definite D call. Trimming left V 6 bases short and J 4 bases short, with 15 bases between. The germline gives CDR1 SNHLY, CDR2 FYNNEI. CDR3 length equals 14 residues. The CDR3 DNA reads TGTGCCAGCAGCCCGATTCGGGTAGCCACTGAAGCTTTCTTT. This codes for CASSPIRVATEAFF.

This chain uses TRBV6-6 with TRBJ2-7; maybe TRBD1 (8 bases). The ends were cut back, 6 bases at V and 3 bases at J, with 15 bases in the middle. This CDR3 is 14 amino acids long. The V gene's germline CDR1 is MNHNY and CDR2 SVGAGI (reference sequence). CDR3 region: CASSGQGLSYEQYF. The CDR3 DNA reads as TGTGCCAGCAGCGGACAGGGACTAAGCTACGAGCAGTACTTC.

The rearrangement links TRBV2 to TRBJ1-2, with 9 bases fitting TRBD1. J gave up 7 bases and V 3 bases, and 9 bases lay outside the gene matches. The CDR3 extends over 15 amino acids. From germline, CDR1 is SNHLY and CDR2 FYNNEI. Here the CDR3 reads CASSESTGGSAGYTF. In DNA, the CDR3 is TGTGCCAGCAGTGAGTCTACAGGGGGCTCTGCTGGCTACACCTTC.

The chain has TRBV6-6 and TRBJ1-5; D may be TRBD1 (5 bases). The CDR3 consists of 14 residues. Trimming removed 8 bases at V and 0 bases at J, with 11 bases between. Germline CDR1 is MNHNY and CDR2 is SVGAGI (reference sequence). CDR3 sequence reads: CASAGGYSNQPQHF. The CDR3 DNA reads TGTGCCAGCGCCGGGGGTTATAGCAATCAGCCCCAGCATTTT.

The J gene is TRBJ1-4, the V gene TRBV19; 12 nucleotides agree with TRBD1. CDR3 size: 15 residues. V lost 5 bases to trimming and J lost 10 bases; unmatched junction nucleotides: 8. Looked up from germline, CDR1 is LNHDA and CDR2 is SQIVND (reference sequence). CDR3 amino acids: CASSVAGTGGGKLFF. Here the CDR3 DNA reads TGTGCCAGTAGTGTAGCTGGGACAGGGGGCGGAAAACTGTTTTTT.

This clone was observed a single time. The chain recombines TRBV5-4 with TRBJ1-2; perhaps TRBD1 as D (5 bases). V gave up 0 bases and J gave up 7 bases, with 10 bases separating them. The germline gives CDR1 SGHNT, CDR2 YYREEE (reference sequence). The CDR3 has 13 amino acids. CDR3 nucleotides: TGTGCCAGCAGCTTGGTACAGGCTGGTGGCTACACCTTC. Amino acid sequence: CASSLVQAGGYTF.

The chain has TRBV30 and TRBJ2-7; the match to TRBD1 covers 8 bases. Germline V gives CDR1 GTSNPN, CDR2 SVGIG (reference sequence). This CDR3 comprises 15 residues. V dropped 5 bases and J dropped 0; count of bases not matched to a gene: 9. CDR3 sequence: CAWARRGQVSYEQYF. CDR3 nucleotides: TGTGCCTGGGCCCGACGGGGACAGGTCTCCTACGAGCAGTACTTC. Combining the CDR3 with reference TRBV30 and TRBJ2-7 gives the whole variable domain SQTIHQWPATLVQPVGSPLSLECTVEGTSNPNLYWYRQAAGRGLQLLFYSVGIGQISSEVPQNLSASRPQDRQFILSSKKLLLSDSGFYLCAWARRGQVSYEQYFGPGTRLTVT.

J is TRBJ2-2 and V is TRBV28, with TRBD1 matching 7 bases. The CDR3 runs to 16 residues. The trim removed 6 bases at V and 5 bases at J, leaving 12 bases unmatched. Germline assignment: CDR1 MDHEN and CDR2 SYDVKM. The CDR3 DNA reads TGTGCCAGCAGGCCAAAGCCAGGGGGATCAACCGGGGAGCTGTTTTTT. The encoded protein is CASRPKPGGSTGELFF. The entire variable domain, with the rest obtained from reference TRBV28 and TRBJ2-2, is as follows: DVKVTQSSRYLVKRTGEKVFLECVQDMDHENMFWYRQDPGLGLRLIYFSYDVKMKEKGDIPEGYSVSREKKERFSLILESASTNQTSMYLCASRPKPGGSTGELFFGEGSRLTVL.

This clone was counted only a few times. The CDR3 loop reads CASSGSGYNEQFF. The CDR3 coding sequence is TGTGCCAGCAGTGGTAGCGGGTACAATGAGCAGTTCTTC. V gene TRBV7-9 combines with J gene TRBJ2-1; 7 bases fit TRBD2. The CDR3 spans 13 residues. From germline, CDR1 is SEHNR and CDR2 FQNEAQ (reference sequence). The V segment lost 6 bases and the J segment 4 bases; nucleotides outside the gene matches: 3.

Turning to this clone: The junction departs from the called germline gene at one end, perhaps through a read error. This rearrangement joins TRBV7-9 to TRBJ1-2, with a tentative D call TRBD1 (5 bases). The V gene's germline CDR1 is SEHNR and CDR2 FQNEAQ (reference sequence). CDR3 length: 16 amino acids. The CDR3 DNA reads TGTTCCAGCAGCTCCACTTCGGGGGGAGTTCGGTATGGCTACACCTTC. It specifies CSSSSTSGGVRYGYTF.

The chain combines TRBV7-7 with TRBJ2-1, with TRBD2 identical over 11 bases. From germline, CDR1 is SSHAT and CDR2 FNYEAQ (reference sequence). This CDR3 has 18 amino acids. Losses at the gene ends were 4 bases for V and 4 bases for J; bases not matched to a gene: 12. The CDR3 spells CASSSGPSGGNPYNEQFF. CDR3 nucleotides: TGTGCCAGCAGCTCTGGCCCTAGCGGGGGGAATCCTTACAATGAGCAGTTCTTC.

The chain recombines TRBV9 with TRBJ1-2; no clear D gene. The germline gives CDR1 SGDLS, CDR2 YYNGEE. V was clipped by 1 base and J by 4 bases, with 8 bases between them. The CDR3 covers 13 residues. The CDR3 nucleotides read TGTGCCAGCAGCGTAATTTCGGGCTATGGCTACACCTTC. This gives the protein CASSVISGYGYTF.

A remark on this clone: At one end the junction does not follow the germline gene, possibly because of a read error. V and J are TRBV7-9 and TRBJ2-5; D unresolved. The V gene's germline CDR1 is SEHNR and CDR2 FQNEAQ (reference sequence). This CDR3 has 12 amino acids. CDR3 in DNA: TGTACCAGCAGCTTCGTTGTGGAGACCCAGTACTTC. As protein: CTSSFVVETQYF.

The chain uses TRBV5-1 and TRBJ2-5; no firm D call. The germline CDR1 and CDR2 sequences are SGHRS and YFSETQ. The V end was cut by 0 bases, the J end by 2 bases, with 11 bases between. CDR3 length: 15 amino acids. CDR3 sequence reads: CASSLVVSGQETQYF. In DNA, the CDR3 is TGCGCCAGCAGCTTGGTAGTTTCGGGTCAAGAGACCCAGTACTTC.

This chain connects TRBV7-8 to TRBJ2-1; possibly TRBD2 for D (5 bases). Germline V CDR1 and CDR2: SGHVS, FQNEAQ. With 2 bases removed from V and 3 bases from J, the gap between germline ends came to 8 bases. The CDR3 extends over 14 amino acids. Here the CDR3 DNA reads TGTGCCAGCAGCTTACAAAGCGGCTACAATGAGCAGTTCTTC. It translates to CASSLQSGYNEQFF.

The V gene is TRBV7-2, the J gene TRBJ1-3; no clear D gene. The V end lost 1 base, the J end lost 4 bases, and 14 bases lay between the germline ends. This CDR3 is built from 16 residues. Germline V gene lookup returns CDR1 SGHTA and CDR2 FQGNSA. CDR3: CASSLGIGVTGNTIYF. CDR3 sequence (DNA): TGTGCCAGCAGCTTAGGAATAGGAGTGACGGGAAACACCATATATTTT. The full variable domain, with the rest looked up from reference TRBV7-2 and TRBJ1-3, is GAGVSQSPSNKVTEKGKDVELRCDPISGHTALYWYRQSLGQGLEFLIYFQGNSAPDKSGLPSDRFSAERTGGSVSTLTIQRTQQEDSAVYLCASSLGIGVTGNTIYFGEGSWLTVV.

This sequence joins TRBV6-6 and TRBJ1-5; 9 bases match TRBD1. Germline V CDR1 and CDR2: MNHNY, SVGAGI (reference sequence). V lost 5 bases to trimming and J lost 4 bases; unmatched junction nucleotides: 3. The CDR3 spans 14 residues. CDR3 loop: CASSRDRANQPQHF. The DNA of the CDR3 is TGTGCCAGCAGTCGGGACAGGGCGAATCAGCCCCAGCATTTT.